The 25 T cell receptor beta chains given below trace back to one sample, sequenced in a study of OX40 agonist ivuxolimab in advanced cancers. Assay used: immunoSEQ multiplex PCR; TCRdb lists only in-frame clones, some missing. The sample contains 20,000 or so clones, more than 70% of which appear only once. Source: CD4+ or CD8+ T cells sorted from blood, taken in a trial of the OX40 agonist ivuxolimab. Every receptor here comes from an adult with an advanced solid tumor such as melanoma, head and neck, liver or kidney cancer.

The V and J genes are TRBV15 and TRBJ2-1; 9 bases line up with TRBD2. The trim removed 1 base at V and 6 bases at J, leaving 4 bases unmatched. The CDR3 totals 15 residues. Germline lookup yields CDR1 LNHNV and CDR2 YYDKDF (reference sequence). This CDR3 reads CATSRAGTSINEQFF. CDR3 bases: TGTGCCACCAGCAGAGCCGGGACTAGCATCAATGAGCAGTTCTTC.

The chain joins TRBV7-9 to TRBJ1-1; no clear D. V was clipped by 2 bases and J by 4 bases, with 14 bases between them. There are 15 residues in the CDR3. From germline, CDR1 is SEHNR and CDR2 FQNEAQ (reference sequence). CDR3 amino acids: CASSLLGTFGTEAFF. DNA of the CDR3: TGTGCCAGCAGCTTATTAGGAACCTTCGGCACTGAAGCTTTCTTT.

The chain links TRBV29-1 to TRBJ1-2; the match to TRBD1 covers 7 bases. The CDR3 has 15 residues. The trim removed 7 bases at V and 0 bases at J, leaving 11 bases unmatched. Germline-derived CDR1 and CDR2 are SQVTM and ANQGSEA. The CDR3 DNA follows: TGCAGCGCTCCCGATTCAGGGGGTACTAACTATGGCTACACCTTC. This sequence encodes CSAPDSGGTNYGYTF.

The sample holds one count of this clone. This chain connects TRBV10-3 to TRBJ2-1, with D perhaps matching TRBD2 (6 bases). Trimming stripped 6 bases from V and 6 bases from J, with 9 bases between. This CDR3 is 12 amino acids long. CDR1 and CDR2 (germline): ENHRY, SYGVKD. As DNA, the CDR3 is TGTGCCATCAGGCCCGGGGGCAATGAGCAGTTCTTC. The encoded protein is CAIRPGGNEQFF.

V and J are TRBV4-1 and TRBJ1-5; TRBD1 matches 7 bases. Trimming took 0 bases from V and 4 from J; bases not matched to a gene: 3. Germline V gene data show CDR1 as MGHRA and CDR2 as YSYEKL. The CDR3 has 15 residues. The CDR3 DNA follows: TGCGCCAGCAGCCAAGACCAGGGGGTTAATCAGCCCCAGCATTTT. The encoded protein is CASSQDQGVNQPQHF.

This rearrangement joins TRBV5-1 to TRBJ1-3; D is ambiguous. Trimming took 0 bases from V and 0 from J, leaving 7 bases between them. The CDR3 runs 15 residues. Looked up from germline, CDR1 is SGHRS and CDR2 is YFSETQ. The CDR3 coding sequence is TGCGCCAGCAGCTTGGGGTTTTACTCTGGAAACACCATATATTTT. This translates into CASSLGFYSGNTIYF.

The chain employs TRBV19 and TRBJ2-1, with D unresolved. Germline V gene sequence: CDR1 LNHDA, CDR2 SQIVND (reference sequence). The CDR3 is made up of 13 amino acids. V dropped 7 bases and J dropped 7 bases, with 14 bases sitting between them. This CDR3 is CASTPKSANEQFF. CDR3 in DNA: TGTGCCAGTACCCCCAAATCAGCTAATGAGCAGTTCTTC.

The chain couples TRBV6-6 to TRBJ2-7; 8 nucleotides line up with TRBD1. Germline V gene lookup returns CDR1 MNHNY and CDR2 SVGAGI (reference sequence). Losses at the gene ends were 2 bases for V and 2 bases for J; bases not matched to a gene: 5. The CDR3 has 15 residues. In nucleotides, the CDR3 is TGTGCCAGCAGTTACGGACAGGGATCCACCTACGAGCAGTACTTC. Its translation: CASSYGQGSTYEQYF.

This chain uses TRBV7-9 with TRBJ2-1; D is undetermined. This CDR3 spans 11 amino acids. V shed 11 bases and J shed 2 bases, with 7 bases lying between them. Germline lookup yields CDR1 SEHNR and CDR2 FQNEAQ (reference sequence). The chain's CDR3 is CALGTYNEQFF. The CDR3 DNA reads TGTGCCTTGGGAACCTACAATGAGCAGTTCTTC.

The chain couples TRBV5-8 to TRBJ2-3; D ambiguous. V dropped 2 bases and J dropped 4 bases, with 11 bases sitting between them. This CDR3 contains 14 residues. CDR1 is SGHTS, CDR2 YDEGEE, per germline. The CDR3 spells CASSLGVMADTQYF. CDR3 sequence (DNA): TGTGCCAGCAGCTTAGGTGTGATGGCAGATACGCAGTATTTT.

The V call is TRBV10-2, the J call TRBJ2-3, with TRBD2 matching over 14 bases. CDR1 is WSHSY and CDR2 is SAAADI in the germline V gene. The V and J ends lost 6 bases and 11 bases, in that order; junction bases with no gene match: 1. CDR3 length: 12 amino acids. The CDR3 loop is CASRTSGGGQYF. The CDR3 nucleotides are TGCGCCAGCAGGACTAGCGGGGGGGGGCAGTATTTT.

This chain joins TRBV4-1 and TRBJ2-1; 11 bases map to TRBD2. The CDR3 totals 16 residues. Germline V lookup: CDR1 MGHRA, CDR2 YSYEKL. V was clipped by 4 bases and J by 6 bases; unmatched bases: 8. The CDR3 loop is CASSRLSGRAGNEQFF. DNA of the CDR3: TGCGCCAGCAGCCGTCTTAGCGGGAGGGCCGGCAATGAGCAGTTCTTC.

In the case of this clone: This may stem from a read error, because a much larger clone lies one nucleotide away. V is TRBV5-4 and J is TRBJ1-1; D ambiguous. CDR1 and CDR2 from the germline V gene are SGHNT and YYREEE (reference sequence). V lost 7 bases, J lost 1 base, and 11 bases lay in between. The CDR3 extends over 13 amino acids. CDR3 residues: CASGPTPNTEAFF. For the CDR3, the DNA is TGTGCCAGCGGCCCCACACCGAACACTGAAGCTTTCTTT.

The rearrangement links TRBV29-1 to TRBJ1-4, with D possibly TRBD1 on 5 matching bases. Germline values: CDR1 SQVTM, CDR2 ANQGSEA. Trimming left V 5 bases short and J 7 bases short, with 17 bases between. This CDR3 has 14 amino acids. The CDR3 sequence: CSVQIPATAEKLFF. The CDR3 bases are TGCAGCGTTCAAATTCCTGCGACAGCTGAAAAACTGTTTTTT.

CDR3 in amino acids: CASRRLRDSFSYEQYF. For the CDR3, the DNA is TGTGCCAGCAGGAGACTCCGGGACAGCTTCTCCTACGAGCAGTACTTC. J is TRBJ2-5 and V is TRBV11-2; the match to TRBD1 covers 7 bases. The J call may not be correct, given that the DNA end is closer to TRBJ2-7. Germline assignment: CDR1 SGHAT and CDR2 FQNNGV. There are 16 residues in the CDR3.

CDR3 sequence: CASSLAGGPYGYTF. In DNA, the CDR3 is TGTGCCAGCAGCTTAGCCGGCGGACCCTATGGCTACACCTTC. The J gene is TRBJ1-2, the V gene TRBV7-9; D gene unclear. V was shortened by 0 bases and J by 4 bases, with 9 bases between the two germline ends. CDR1 SEHNR and CDR2 FQNEAQ come from the germline V gene (reference sequence). The CDR3 runs to 14 residues.

This clone was counted only a few times. This sequence joins TRBV5-6 and TRBJ2-7; D is unresolved. Trimming took 2 bases from V and 0 from J, leaving 9 bases between them. Germline CDR1 is SGHDT and CDR2 is YYEEEE. There are 14 residues in the CDR3. CDR3 amino acids: CASSFPGSSYEQYF. CDR3 in DNA: TGTGCCAGCAGCTTTCCCGGCAGCTCCTACGAGCAGTACTTC.

The J gene is TRBJ1-2, the V gene TRBV15, with TRBD1 identical over 7 bases. Germline values: CDR1 LNHNV, CDR2 YYDKDF (reference sequence). The J segment lost 8 bases and the V segment lost 1 base, leaving 13 bases of the junction unmatched. The CDR3 totals 16 residues. The chain's CDR3 is CATSRVWEGANMGYTF. As DNA, the CDR3 is TGTGCCACCAGCAGAGTGTGGGAGGGGGCCAATATGGGCTACACCTTC.

J is TRBJ1-1 and V is TRBV11-2; D possibly corresponds to TRBD1 (6 bases). V lost 5 bases, J lost 0 bases, and 22 bases lay in between. CDR3 length: 18 amino acids. CDR1 is SGHAT and CDR2 is FQNNGV in the germline V gene. The CDR3 coding sequence is TGTGCCAGCAGCCCGGGAGGGGGGTTATCCTTGATGAACACTGAAGCTTTCTTT. Translating gives CASSPGGGLSLMNTEAFF.

V is TRBV6-1 and J is TRBJ1-3; 8 bases map to TRBD1. The J segment lost 1 base and the V segment lost 5 bases, leaving 1 base of the junction unmatched. This CDR3 has 14 residues. Germline assignment: CDR1 MNHNS and CDR2 SASEGT. The CDR3 loop reads CASSRTGSGNTIYF. DNA for the CDR3: TGTGCCAGCAGTCGGACAGGGTCTGGAAACACCATATATTTT.

There are a few counts of this clone. The genes are TRBV6-5 and TRBJ1-4, with D uncertain. Germline V lookup: CDR1 MNHEY, CDR2 SVGAGI. The CDR3 extends over 14 amino acids. V was pared by 4 bases and J by 5 bases, with 11 bases between. CDR3 in DNA: TGTGCCAGCAGTTTCTCGGGCGGAAATGAAAAACTGTTTTTT. As protein: CASSFSGGNEKLFF.

CDR3 DNA sequence: TGCAGCGTCGTTACACCCGCAACTAATGAAAAACTGTTTTTT. It is translated as CSVVTPATNEKLFF. The chain couples TRBV29-1 to TRBJ1-4; D remains ambiguous. The V gene's germline CDR1 is SQVTM and CDR2 ANQGSEA. This CDR3 comprises 14 residues. V lost 6 bases and J lost 0, with 11 bases in between.

The chain links TRBV4-1 to TRBJ2-3, with D maybe TRBD2 (7 bases). CDR1 and CDR2 (germline): MGHRA, YSYEKL. Trimming pared 3 bases from V and 0 bases from J, leaving 19 bases between. The CDR3 loop spans 18 amino acids. The CDR3 is CASSQLTFGGGSTDTQYF. DNA of the CDR3: TGCGCCAGCAGCCAGCTAACCTTTGGGGGGGGCAGCACAGATACGCAGTATTTT.

V gene TRBV2 combines with J gene TRBJ1-2; D not certain. The CDR3 consists of 11 residues. CDR1 is SNHLY, CDR2 FYNNEI, per germline. The V gene lost 6 bases and the J gene lost 5 bases, with 7 bases spanning the gap. CDR3 nucleotide sequence: TGTGCCAGCAGACGGTCGTATGGCTACACCTTC. Protein: CASRRSYGYTF.

The CDR3 DNA follows: TGTGCCAGCAGTCCACCAGGCTACAATGAGCAGTTCTTC. This sequence encodes CASSPPGYNEQFF. The chain couples TRBV7-9 to TRBJ2-1; the D is unclear. Germline values: CDR1 SEHNR, CDR2 FQNEAQ (reference sequence). V lost 6 bases, J lost 3 bases, and 9 bases lay in between. The CDR3 totals 13 residues.